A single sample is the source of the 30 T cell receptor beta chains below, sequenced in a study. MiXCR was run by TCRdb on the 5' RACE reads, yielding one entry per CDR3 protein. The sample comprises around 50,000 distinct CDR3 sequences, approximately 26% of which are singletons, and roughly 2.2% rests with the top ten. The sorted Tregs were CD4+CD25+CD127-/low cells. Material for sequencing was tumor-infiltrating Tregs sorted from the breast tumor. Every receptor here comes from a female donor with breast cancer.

CDR3 protein: CASKQGSSGNTIYF. CDR3 DNA: TGTGCCAGCAAACAGGGTTCCTCTGGAAACACCATATATTTT. The rearrangement joins TRBV7-9 to TRBJ1-3, with D possibly TRBD1 on 6 matching bases. Trimming left V 7 bases short and J 0 bases short, with 10 bases between. CDR1 SEHNR and CDR2 FQNEAQ come from the germline V gene (reference sequence). The CDR3 length is 14 residues.

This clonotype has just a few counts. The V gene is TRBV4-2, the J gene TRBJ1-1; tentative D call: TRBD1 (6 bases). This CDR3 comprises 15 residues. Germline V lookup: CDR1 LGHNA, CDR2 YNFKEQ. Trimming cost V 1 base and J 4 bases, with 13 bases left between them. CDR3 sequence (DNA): TGTGCCAGCAGCCAAGTGGGGGGGCGCGGCACTGAAGCTTTCTTT. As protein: CASSQVGGRGTEAFF.

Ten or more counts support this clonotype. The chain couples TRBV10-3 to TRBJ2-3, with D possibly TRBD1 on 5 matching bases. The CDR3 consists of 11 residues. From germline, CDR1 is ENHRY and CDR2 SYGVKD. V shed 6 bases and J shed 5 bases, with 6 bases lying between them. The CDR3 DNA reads TGTGCCATCAGAAGGGGAGATACGCAGTATTTT. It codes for CAIRRGDTQYF.

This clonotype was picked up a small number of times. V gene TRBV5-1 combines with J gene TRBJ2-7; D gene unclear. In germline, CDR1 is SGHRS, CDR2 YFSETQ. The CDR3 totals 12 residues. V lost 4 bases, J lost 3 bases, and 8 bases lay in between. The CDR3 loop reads CASSGLDYEQYF. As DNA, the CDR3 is TGCGCCAGCAGCGGTCTTGACTACGAGCAGTACTTC.

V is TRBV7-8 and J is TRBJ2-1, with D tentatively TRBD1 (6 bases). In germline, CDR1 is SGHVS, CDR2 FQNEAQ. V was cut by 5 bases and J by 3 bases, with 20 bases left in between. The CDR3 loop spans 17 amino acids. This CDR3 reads CASSPPLRQVLYNEQFF. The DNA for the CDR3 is TGTGCCAGCAGCCCACCACTAAGACAGGTTCTCTACAATGAGCAGTTCTTC.

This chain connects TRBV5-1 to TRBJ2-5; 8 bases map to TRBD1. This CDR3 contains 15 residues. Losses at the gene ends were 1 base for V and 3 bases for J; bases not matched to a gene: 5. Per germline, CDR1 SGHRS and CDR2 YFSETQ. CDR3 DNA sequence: TGCGCCAGCAGCTTGACAAGGACAGGGAAAGAGACCCAGTACTTC. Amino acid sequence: CASSLTRTGKETQYF.

CDR3 in DNA: TGCGCCAGCATGGCGTTAGGGGATACGCAGTATTTT. This translates into CASMALGDTQYF. The rearrangement joins TRBV5-1 to TRBJ2-3; D is unresolved. CDR1 is SGHRS and CDR2 is YFSETQ in the germline V gene. The CDR3 runs to 12 residues. Trimming removed 6 bases from V and 6 bases from J, with 11 bases in between.

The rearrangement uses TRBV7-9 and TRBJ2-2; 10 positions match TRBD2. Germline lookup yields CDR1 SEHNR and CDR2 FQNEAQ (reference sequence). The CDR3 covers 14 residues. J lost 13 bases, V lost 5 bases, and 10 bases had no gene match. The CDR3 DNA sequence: TGTGCCAGCAGCCCTCAACCCCCTAGCGGGAGGCTGTTTTTT. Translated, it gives CASSPQPPSGRLFF. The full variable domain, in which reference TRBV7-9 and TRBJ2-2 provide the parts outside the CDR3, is DTGVSQNPRHKITKRGQNVTFRCDPISEHNRLYWYRQTLGQGPEFLTYFQNEAQLEKSRLLSDRFSAERPKGSFSTLEIQRTEQGDSAMYLCASSPQPPSGRLFFGEGSRLTVL.

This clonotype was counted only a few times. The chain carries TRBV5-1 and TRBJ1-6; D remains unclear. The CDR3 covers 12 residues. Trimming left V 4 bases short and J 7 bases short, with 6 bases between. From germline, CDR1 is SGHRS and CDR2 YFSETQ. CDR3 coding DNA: TGCGCCAGCAGCCACCCAAATTCACCCCTCCACTTT. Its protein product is CASSHPNSPLHF.

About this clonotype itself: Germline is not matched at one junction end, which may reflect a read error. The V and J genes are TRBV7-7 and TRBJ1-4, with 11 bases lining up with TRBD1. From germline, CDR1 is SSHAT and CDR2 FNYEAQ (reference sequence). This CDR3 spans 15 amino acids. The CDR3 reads CASSSGTGGNEKLFF. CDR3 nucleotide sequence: TGTGCTAGCAGCTCCGGGACAGGGGGAAATGAAAAACTGTTTTTT.

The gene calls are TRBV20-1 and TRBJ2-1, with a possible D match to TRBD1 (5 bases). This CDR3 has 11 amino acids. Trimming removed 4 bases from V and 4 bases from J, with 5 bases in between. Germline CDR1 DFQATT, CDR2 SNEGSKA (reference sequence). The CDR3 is CSANRYNEQFF. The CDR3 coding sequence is TGCAGTGCTAACAGGTACAATGAGCAGTTCTTC.

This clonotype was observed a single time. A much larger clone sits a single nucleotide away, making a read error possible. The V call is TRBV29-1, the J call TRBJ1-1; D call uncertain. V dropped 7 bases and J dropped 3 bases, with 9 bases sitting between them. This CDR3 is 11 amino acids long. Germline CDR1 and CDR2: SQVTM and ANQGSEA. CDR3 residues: CSAATYTEAFF. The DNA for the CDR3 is TGCAGCGCCGCGACGTACACTGAAGCTTTCTTT.

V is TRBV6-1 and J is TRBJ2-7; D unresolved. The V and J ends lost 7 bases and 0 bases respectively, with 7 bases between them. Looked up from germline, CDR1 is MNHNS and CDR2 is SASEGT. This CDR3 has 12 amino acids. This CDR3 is CASKRGSYEQYF. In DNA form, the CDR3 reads TGTGCCAGCAAACGAGGCTCCTACGAGCAGTACTTC.

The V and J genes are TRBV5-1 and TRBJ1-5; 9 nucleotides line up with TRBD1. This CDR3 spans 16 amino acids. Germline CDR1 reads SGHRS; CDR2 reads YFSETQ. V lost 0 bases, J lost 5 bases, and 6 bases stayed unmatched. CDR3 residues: CASSLVPGQGYQPQHF. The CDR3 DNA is TGCGCCAGCAGCTTGGTACCGGGACAGGGCTATCAGCCCCAGCATTTT.

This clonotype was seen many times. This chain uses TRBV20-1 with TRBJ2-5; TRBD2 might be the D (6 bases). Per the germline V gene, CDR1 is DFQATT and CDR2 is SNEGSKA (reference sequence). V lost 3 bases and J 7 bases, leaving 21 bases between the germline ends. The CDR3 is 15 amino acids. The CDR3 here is CSASDPLPGLTTQYF. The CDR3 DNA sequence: TGCAGTGCTAGTGACCCATTACCGGGACTCACGACCCAGTACTTC.

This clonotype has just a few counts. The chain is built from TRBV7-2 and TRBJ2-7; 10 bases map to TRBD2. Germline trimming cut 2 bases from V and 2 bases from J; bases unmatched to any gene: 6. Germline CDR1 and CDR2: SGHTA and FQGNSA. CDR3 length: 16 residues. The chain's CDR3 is CASSLSSGRVPYEQYF. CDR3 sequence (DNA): TGTGCCAGCAGCTTATCTAGCGGGAGAGTCCCCTACGAGCAGTACTTC. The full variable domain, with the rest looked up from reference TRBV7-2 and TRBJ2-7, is GAGVSQSPSNKVTEKGKDVELRCDPISGHTALYWYRQSLGQGLEFLIYFQGNSAPDKSGLPSDRFSAERTGGSVSTLTIQRTQQEDSAVYLCASSLSSGRVPYEQYFGPGTRLTVT.

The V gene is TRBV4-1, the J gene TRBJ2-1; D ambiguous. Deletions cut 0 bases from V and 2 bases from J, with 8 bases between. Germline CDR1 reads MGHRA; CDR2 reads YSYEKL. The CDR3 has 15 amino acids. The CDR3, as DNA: TGCGCCAGCAGCCAAGAAGGGTTACCCTACAATGAGCAGTTCTTC. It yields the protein CASSQEGLPYNEQFF.

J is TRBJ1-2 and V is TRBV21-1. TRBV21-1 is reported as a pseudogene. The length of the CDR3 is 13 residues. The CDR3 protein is CASPGGANYGYTF. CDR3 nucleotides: TGTGCCAGCCCTGGAGGGGCTAACTATGGCTACACCTTC.

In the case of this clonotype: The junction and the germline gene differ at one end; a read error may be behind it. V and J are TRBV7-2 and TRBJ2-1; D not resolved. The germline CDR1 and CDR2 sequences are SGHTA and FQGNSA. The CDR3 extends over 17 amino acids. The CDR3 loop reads CASSLAGRVGSYDEQFF. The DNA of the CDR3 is TGTGCCAGCAGCTTAGCGGGAAGGGTTGGTTCCTACGATGAGCAGTTCTTC.

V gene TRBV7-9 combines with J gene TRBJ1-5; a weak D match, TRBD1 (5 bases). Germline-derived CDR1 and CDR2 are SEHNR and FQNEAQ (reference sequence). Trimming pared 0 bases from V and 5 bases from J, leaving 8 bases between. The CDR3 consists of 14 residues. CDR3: CASSLADSYQPQHF. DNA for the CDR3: TGTGCCAGCAGCTTAGCCGACAGCTATCAGCCCCAGCATTTT.

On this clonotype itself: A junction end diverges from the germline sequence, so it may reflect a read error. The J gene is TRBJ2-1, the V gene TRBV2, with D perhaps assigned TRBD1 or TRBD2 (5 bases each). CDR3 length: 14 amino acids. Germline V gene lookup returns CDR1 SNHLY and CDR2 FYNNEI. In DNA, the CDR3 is TGTGCCAGCAGTGAATCTGAAGGGGCTTGGGAGCGGTTCTTC. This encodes CASSESEGAWERFF. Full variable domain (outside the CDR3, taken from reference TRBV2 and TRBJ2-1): EPEVTQTPSHQVTQMGQEVILRCVPISNHLYFYWYRQILGQKVEFLVSFYNNEISEKSEIFDDQFSVERPDGSNFTLKIRSTKLEDSAMYFCASSESEGAWERFFGPGTRLTVL.

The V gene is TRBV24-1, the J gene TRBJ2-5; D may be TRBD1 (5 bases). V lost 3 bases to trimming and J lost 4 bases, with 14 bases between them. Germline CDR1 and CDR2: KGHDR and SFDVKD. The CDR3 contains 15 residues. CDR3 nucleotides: TGTGCCACCAGTGATACTGACACAGGTCGAGAGACCCAGTACTTC. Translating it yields CATSDTDTGRETQYF.

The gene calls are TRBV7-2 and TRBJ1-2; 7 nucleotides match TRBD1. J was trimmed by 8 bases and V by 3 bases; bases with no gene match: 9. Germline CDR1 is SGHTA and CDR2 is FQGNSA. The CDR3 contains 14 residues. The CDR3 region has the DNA TGTGCCAGCAGCTTTCGACAGGGCAGCGGGGGCTACACCTTC. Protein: CASSFRQGSGGYTF.

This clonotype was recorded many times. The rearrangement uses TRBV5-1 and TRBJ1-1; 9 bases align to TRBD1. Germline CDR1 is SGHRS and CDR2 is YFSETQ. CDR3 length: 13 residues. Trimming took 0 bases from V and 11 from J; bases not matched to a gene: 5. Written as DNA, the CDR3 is TGCGCCAGCAGCTTGGAAACAGGGGGCGCCGCTTTCTTT. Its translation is CASSLETGGAAFF.

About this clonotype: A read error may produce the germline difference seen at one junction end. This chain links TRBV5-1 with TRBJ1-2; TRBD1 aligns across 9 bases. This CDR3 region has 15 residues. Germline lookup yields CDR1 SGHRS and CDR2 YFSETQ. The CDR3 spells CAGSGTGLRSYGYTF. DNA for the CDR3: TGCGCCGGCAGCGGGACAGGGCTTAGATCCTATGGCTACACCTTC.

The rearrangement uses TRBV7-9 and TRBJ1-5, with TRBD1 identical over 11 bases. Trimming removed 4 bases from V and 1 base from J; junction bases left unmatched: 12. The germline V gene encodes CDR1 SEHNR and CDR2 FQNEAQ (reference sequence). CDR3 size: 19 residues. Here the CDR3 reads CASSSTGQGAVESNQPQHF. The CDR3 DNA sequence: TGTGCCAGCAGCTCGACAGGACAGGGGGCGGTCGAAAGCAATCAGCCCCAGCATTTT.

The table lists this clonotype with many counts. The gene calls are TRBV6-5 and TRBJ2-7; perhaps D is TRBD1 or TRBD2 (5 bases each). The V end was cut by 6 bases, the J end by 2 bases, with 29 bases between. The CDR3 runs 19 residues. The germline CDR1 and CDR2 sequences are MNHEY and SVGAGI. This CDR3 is CASSHTGTPRDPEPYEQYF. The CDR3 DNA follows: TGTGCCAGCAGCCATACCGGGACGCCCAGGGACCCCGAGCCCTACGAGCAGTACTTC.

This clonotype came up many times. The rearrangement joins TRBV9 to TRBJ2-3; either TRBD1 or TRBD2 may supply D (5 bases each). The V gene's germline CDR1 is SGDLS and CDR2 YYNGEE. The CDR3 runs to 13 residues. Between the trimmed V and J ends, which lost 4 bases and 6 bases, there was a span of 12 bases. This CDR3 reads CASSRGPEDTQYF. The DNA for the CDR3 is TGTGCCAGCAGCCGGGGACCCGAGGATACGCAGTATTTT.

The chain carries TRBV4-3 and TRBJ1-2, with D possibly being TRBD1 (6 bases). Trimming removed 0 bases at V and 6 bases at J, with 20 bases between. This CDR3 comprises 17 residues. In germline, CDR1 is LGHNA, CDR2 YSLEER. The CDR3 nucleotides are TGCGCCAGCAGCCAAGATATAGGCGGGACACAGAAAAATGGCTACACCTTC. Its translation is CASSQDIGGTQKNGYTF.

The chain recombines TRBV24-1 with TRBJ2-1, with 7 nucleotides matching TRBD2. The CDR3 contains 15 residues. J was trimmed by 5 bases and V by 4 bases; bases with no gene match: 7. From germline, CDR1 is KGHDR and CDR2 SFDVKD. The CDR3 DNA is TGTGCCACCAGTGACCCGAGAAGCGGGGACAATGAGCAGTTCTTC. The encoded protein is CATSDPRSGDNEQFF.